This TCR beta chain was identified in a study of HIV-infected patients and healthy controls. Study summary: Total CDR3 counts per chain did not differ significantly between patients and controls.

Alpha and beta constant-region primers primed reverse transcription of about 500 ng RNA. Using multiplexing indices, alpha and beta chain libraries were generated apart by chain-specific third strand synthesis. TCRdb re-called the 5' RACE reads through MiXCR, storing one row per CDR3 protein. Seen here are fewer than 4,500 distinct CDR3 sequences, less than 15% observed once, and the top ten hold roughly 14%. Whole blood was used without fractionation, so all unsorted peripheral T cells were included. An approximately 2.5 ml peripheral blood sample was taken for RNA. Judged by abundance, this clonotype is medium-sized. What it binds is not known. The ends were cut back, 6 bases at V and 1 base at J, with 18 bases in the middle. Looked up from germline, CDR1 is MNHEY and CDR2 is SVGEGT. The CDR3 covers 16 residues. Study-wide points: Healthy control repertoires had roughly threefold more distinct CDR3s than untreated HIV+ repertoires, and higher Shannon diversity. With just sixteen HIV-infected individuals processed, the findings' generality was considered strongly limited.

The TCR originated in an adult with HIV infection. This rearrangement joins TRBV6-2 or TRBV6-3 to TRBJ1-1; possibly TRBD1 for D (6 bases). Here the sequenced sample was blood, taken before antiretroviral therapy. The CDR3 is CASSELDSIQNTEAFF. The CDR3 coding sequence is TGTGCCAGCAGCGAATTGGACAGCATACAGAACACTGAAGCTTTCTTT.